The 31 T cell receptor beta chains given below trace back to one sample, sequenced in a study of cytomegalovirus exposure and HLA in healthy donors. Primers: 60 Vbeta forward and 13 Jbeta reverse. The method was immunoSEQ multiplex PCR; TCRdb's version includes in-frame clones alone and lacks a portion of them. The profile covers approximately 150,000 clones, with 65% to 90% appearing a single time and 2.9% taken by the ten largest. Sample: PBMCs. The receptors here all came from a woman in her twenties or thirties in good health and CMV-seronegative.

The chain is built from TRBV27 and TRBJ2-7, with D unresolved. The CDR3 loop spans 14 amino acids. Between the trimmed V and J ends, which lost 5 bases and 2 bases, there was a span of 13 bases. CDR1 is MNHEY and CDR2 is SMNVEV in the germline V gene (reference sequence). The CDR3 spells CASSLTGSTYEQYF. The CDR3 nucleotides are TGTGCCAGCAGTCTCACGGGTAGCACCTACGAGCAGTACTTC.

The gene calls are TRBV11-2 and TRBJ1-2; 9 positions match TRBD1. The CDR3 has 14 amino acids. V gave up 4 bases and J gave up 2 bases; unmatched junction bases: 2. CDR1 is SGHAT, CDR2 FQNNGV, per germline. CDR3 coding DNA: TGTGCCAGCAGCTCCGGGACAGGGAACTATGGCTACACCTTC. This gives the protein CASSSGTGNYGYTF.

The V gene is TRBV30, the J gene TRBJ1-2; D gene unclear. This CDR3 has 12 residues. V lost 5 bases to trimming and J lost 8 bases, with 15 bases between them. CDR1 GTSNPN and CDR2 SVGIG come from the germline V gene (reference sequence). The CDR3 here is CAWEGPEGGYTF. For the CDR3, the DNA is TGTGCCTGGGAAGGTCCCGAGGGCGGCTACACCTTC.

Only a few counts were recorded for this clone. The chain has TRBV6-4 and TRBJ2-1; D is ambiguous. V was clipped by 4 bases and J by 6 bases, with 13 bases between them. There are 14 residues in the CDR3. The germline gives CDR1 MRHNA, CDR2 SNTAGT. The CDR3 region is CASSVVGNSNEQFF. The CDR3 coding sequence is TGTGCCAGCAGTGTCGTTGGCAATTCCAATGAGCAGTTCTTC.

Written as DNA, the CDR3 is TGCGCCAGCAACCGTCCCGGGAGAGAGACCCAGTACTTC. Amino acids: CASNRPGRETQYF. V and J are TRBV5-1 and TRBJ2-5; D possibly corresponds to TRBD2 (6 bases). Trimming cost V 6 bases and J 4 bases, with 13 bases left between them. Germline V gene data show CDR1 as SGHRS and CDR2 as YFSETQ. This CDR3 contains 13 residues.

This rearrangement joins TRBV28 to TRBJ2-7; a possible D gene is TRBD1 (5 bases). Between the trimmed V and J ends, which lost 8 bases and 2 bases, there was a span of 13 bases. Germline V gives CDR1 MDHEN, CDR2 SYDVKM. This CDR3 has 13 amino acids. The CDR3 bases are TGTGCCAGCCTCATCAGGGTCCCCTACGAGCAGTACTTC. Its translation is CASLIRVPYEQYF.

The chain uses TRBV30 and TRBJ2-7, with TRBD2 matching over 8 bases. J was trimmed by 6 bases and V by 5 bases; bases with no gene match: 15. CDR3 length: 15 amino acids. Per germline, CDR1 GTSNPN and CDR2 SVGIG (reference sequence). The CDR3 reads CAWCRGQAGAREQYF. In DNA form, the CDR3 reads TGTGCCTGGTGCAGAGGACAAGCGGGAGCCCGCGAGCAGTACTTC.

V is TRBV5-6 and J is TRBJ2-2; 8 bases agree with TRBD1. The ends lost 4 bases at V and 8 bases at J; junction bases unmatched: 4. In germline, CDR1 is SGHDT, CDR2 YYEEEE. The CDR3 is 13 residues long. CDR3 sequence: CASSVTGEGELFF. The DNA of the CDR3 is TGTGCCAGCAGCGTGACAGGGGAGGGGGAGCTGTTTTTT.

The chain joins TRBV19 to TRBJ2-2, with a weak D call TRBD2 (6 bases). This CDR3 contains 12 residues. V lost 3 bases to trimming and J lost 15 bases, with 14 bases between them. CDR1 LNHDA and CDR2 SQIVND come from the germline V gene (reference sequence). The CDR3 nucleotides are TGTGCCAGTAGTATTCTGGCGGGGAAGTTGTTTTTT. Its protein is CASSILAGKLFF.

The chain has TRBV29-1 and TRBJ1-2; the match to TRBD1 covers 7 bases. CDR3 size: 13 residues. Trimming removed 4 bases from V and 4 bases from J; junction bases left unmatched: 6. CDR1 is SQVTM and CDR2 is ANQGSEA in the germline V gene. The CDR3 loop is CSVGLRDSYGYTF. The CDR3 DNA follows: TGCAGCGTTGGCCTCCGGGACAGCTATGGCTACACCTTC. The variable domain in full, completed from reference TRBV29-1 and TRBJ1-2, reads SAVISQKPSRDICQRGTSLTIQCQVDSQVTMMFWYRQQPGQSLTLIATANQGSEATYESGFVIDKFPISRPNLTFSTLTVSNMSPEDSSIYLCSVGLRDSYGYTFGSGTRLTVV.

V usage is TRBV5-1 and J usage is TRBJ1-3; 8 bases map to TRBD1. The J segment lost 9 bases and the V segment lost 2 bases, leaving 7 bases of the junction unmatched. CDR1 SGHRS and CDR2 YFSETQ come from the germline V gene. This CDR3 comprises 14 residues. The DNA of the CDR3 is TGCGCCAGCAGCTTTGGGCAGGGGGCCGGCACCATATATTTT. The encoded protein is CASSFGQGAGTIYF.

The J gene is TRBJ2-5, the V gene TRBV4-1; TRBD1 agrees at 7 bases. Germline V gene data show CDR1 as MGHRA and CDR2 as YSYEKL. With V trimmed by 3 bases and J by 5 bases, 6 bases remained unmatched. This CDR3 contains 14 residues. DNA for the CDR3: TGCGCCAGCAGCCACCCCAGGGGGACGGAGACCCAGTACTTC. This translates into CASSHPRGTETQYF.

The rearrangement links TRBV28 to TRBJ2-5; D perhaps matches TRBD2 (5 bases). CDR1 and CDR2 (germline): MDHEN, SYDVKM. The CDR3 is made up of 12 amino acids. V was trimmed by 8 bases and J by 1 base, leaving 8 bases between them. CDR3 sequence reads: CASARGQETQYF. In DNA, the CDR3 is TGTGCCAGCGCCCGGGGCCAAGAGACCCAGTACTTC. Full variable domain (missing parts from reference TRBV28 and TRBJ2-5): DVKVTQSSRYLVKRTGEKVFLECVQDMDHENMFWYRQDPGLGLRLIYFSYDVKMKEKGDIPEGYSVSREKKERFSLILESASTNQTSMYLCASARGQETQYFGPGTRLLVL.

This chain uses TRBV7-7 with TRBJ2-5, with D possibly matching TRBD2 (7 bases). Germline V gives CDR1 SSHAT, CDR2 FNYEAQ (reference sequence). The ends were cut back, 4 bases at V and 5 bases at J, with 17 bases in the middle. This CDR3 contains 15 residues. CDR3 sequence (DNA): TGTGCCAGCAGCTCTATGCGGGGGCCCGGGGAGACCCAGTACTTC. Protein sequence: CASSSMRGPGETQYF.

The genes are TRBV19 and TRBJ2-1; D is ambiguous. V shed 5 bases and J shed 2 bases, with 10 bases lying between them. Germline V gives CDR1 LNHDA, CDR2 SQIVND (reference sequence). The CDR3 length is 14 residues. The CDR3 is CASSPQAAYNEQFF. The CDR3 region has the DNA TGTGCCAGTAGTCCCCAAGCCGCCTACAATGAGCAGTTCTTC.

This clone was observed once. The chain links TRBV29-1 to TRBJ1-2; TRBD1 matches 8 bases. The V and J ends lost 3 bases and 5 bases, in that order; junction bases with no gene match: 5. CDR1 is SQVTM, CDR2 ANQGSEA, per germline. The CDR3 sequence is 13 residues long. This CDR3 reads CSVDVTGDYGYTF. The CDR3 nucleotides are TGCAGCGTTGATGTGACAGGGGATTATGGCTACACCTTC.

The chain is built from TRBV6-5 and TRBJ1-1; D gene uncertain. The length of the CDR3 is 13 residues. Trimming stripped 5 bases from V and 0 bases from J, with 7 bases between. The germline V gene encodes CDR1 MNHEY and CDR2 SVGAGI. CDR3 bases: TGTGCCAGCAGTAACAGATTGAACACTGAAGCTTTCTTT. Its translation is CASSNRLNTEAFF.

The chain is built from TRBV7-2 and TRBJ1-5, with TRBD1 matching 8 bases. V lost 5 bases to trimming and J lost 9 bases; unmatched junction nucleotides: 15. The CDR3 runs to 16 residues. Germline V gives CDR1 SGHTA, CDR2 FQGNSA. CDR3 DNA: TGTGCCAGCAGCAGGAACAGGGGGACCCGGGGAGGGCCCCAGCATTTT. This sequence encodes CASSRNRGTRGGPQHF. Variable domain in full (rest from reference TRBV7-2 and TRBJ1-5): GAGVSQSPSNKVTEKGKDVELRCDPISGHTALYWYRQSLGQGLEFLIYFQGNSAPDKSGLPSDRFSAERTGGSVSTLTIQRTQQEDSAVYLCASSRNRGTRGGPQHFGDGTRLSIL.

This clone occurred once. The rearrangement uses TRBV6-1 and TRBJ2-1, with no clear D. Germline CDR1 and CDR2: MNHNS and SASEGT. The V end lost 2 bases, the J end lost 3 bases, and 8 bases lay between the germline ends. The CDR3 extends over 14 amino acids. The CDR3 protein is CASSERLRYNEQFF. In DNA form, the CDR3 reads TGTGCCAGCAGTGAACGACTGCGCTACAATGAGCAGTTCTTC.

This rearrangement joins TRBV19 to TRBJ2-3, with D possibly TRBD1 on 5 matching bases. The CDR3 covers 14 residues. Per germline, CDR1 LNHDA and CDR2 SQIVND (reference sequence). V was pared by 3 bases and J by 4 bases, with 11 bases between. The CDR3 coding sequence is TGTGCCAGTAGTATCGTCTGGGGCGCAGATACGCAGTATTTT. The encoded protein is CASSIVWGADTQYF.

V is TRBV10-3 and J is TRBJ1-5; unclear D gene. CDR1 and CDR2 (germline): ENHRY, SYGVKD. Trimming removed 0 bases from V and 1 base from J, with 7 bases in between. The CDR3 is 15 amino acids. CDR3 region: CAISESGGSNQPQHF. The CDR3 region has the DNA TGTGCCATCAGTGAGTCAGGCGGCAGCAATCAGCCCCAGCATTTT.

In this sample, this clone turned up a few times. This rearrangement joins TRBV7-2 to TRBJ2-1; D might be TRBD1 (7 bases). Trimming took off 0 bases at V and 7 bases at J, with 13 bases between the two ends. Looked up from germline, CDR1 is SGHTA and CDR2 is FQGNSA. CDR3 length: 15 amino acids. The CDR3: CASSLARGEWNEQFF. Written as DNA, the CDR3 is TGTGCCAGCAGCTTAGCCAGGGGGGAGTGGAATGAGCAGTTCTTC.

The chain employs TRBV10-3 and TRBJ1-1; D remains unclear. Trimming cost V 6 bases and J 1 base, with 12 bases left between them. The germline gives CDR1 ENHRY, CDR2 SYGVKD. The CDR3 is 14 residues long. CDR3 protein: CAISSSQKNTEAFF. The CDR3 bases are TGTGCCATCAGCTCTTCTCAGAAGAACACTGAAGCTTTCTTT.

The DNA for the CDR3 is TGTGCCAGCAGCCCGGGGGGCAGGAATTCTTACGAGCAGTACTTC. The encoded protein is CASSPGGRNSYEQYF. The V call is TRBV7-2, the J call TRBJ2-7; a weak D match, TRBD2 (7 bases). V gave up 5 bases and J gave up 4 bases, with 18 bases separating them. Germline CDR1 is SGHTA and CDR2 is FQGNSA. This CDR3 contains 15 residues.

This clone showed up many times. The chain has TRBV4-3 and TRBJ2-2; D unresolved. The CDR3 has 17 amino acids. Germline CDR1 LGHNA, CDR2 YSLEER. The germline V and J ends were trimmed by 0 bases and 3 bases, with 14 bases remaining between them. The CDR3: CASSQERISSHTGELFF. The CDR3 DNA reads as TGCGCCAGCAGCCAAGAGAGGATCAGTTCCCACACCGGGGAGCTGTTTTTT.

The rearrangement links TRBV6-5 to TRBJ2-2; unclear D gene. CDR3 length equals 15 residues. Germline CDR1 is MNHEY and CDR2 is SVGAGI. Between the trimmed V and J ends, which lost 0 bases and 2 bases, there was a span of 7 bases. The CDR3 protein is CASSYSSVNTGELFF. CDR3 in DNA: TGTGCCAGCAGTTACTCGTCGGTAAACACCGGGGAGCTGTTTTTT.

V and J are TRBV7-6 and TRBJ2-1; TRBD1 agrees at 8 bases. With 5 bases clipped from V and 4 bases from J, the junction kept 16 bases outside the gene matches. The CDR3 sequence is 18 residues long. Germline CDR1 SGHVS, CDR2 FNYEAQ. CDR3 in DNA: TGTGCCAGCAGCCTACCTACATCAGGACAGGGAGGATACAATGAGCAGTTCTTC. This sequence encodes CASSLPTSGQGGYNEQFF. The variable domain in full, with the rest retrieved from reference TRBV7-6 and TRBJ2-1, is GAGVSQSPRYKVTKRGQDVALRCDPISGHVSLYWYRQALGQGPEFLTYFNYEAQQDKSGLPNDRFSAERPEGSISTLTIQRTEQRDSAMYRCASSLPTSGQGGYNEQFFGPGTRLTVL.

This sequence joins TRBV6-5 and TRBJ1-3; D not resolved. The V end was cut by 0 bases, the J end by 0 bases, with 3 bases between. This CDR3 has 14 amino acids. CDR1 MNHEY and CDR2 SVGAGI come from the germline V gene. CDR3 DNA sequence: TGTGCCAGCAGTTACTCGAGCTCTGGAAACACCATATATTTT. Translating gives CASSYSSSGNTIYF.

The rearrangement links TRBV27 to TRBJ2-5; D is unresolved. Deletions cut 2 bases from V and 5 bases from J, with 3 bases between. The CDR3 runs 11 residues. Germline values: CDR1 MNHEY, CDR2 SMNVEV (reference sequence). Written as DNA, the CDR3 is TGTGCCAGCAGTTTAGCGGAGACCCAGTACTTC. Translating it yields CASSLAETQYF.

The V gene is TRBV10-3, the J gene TRBJ2-1, with 12 bases lining up with TRBD1. Germline V gene data show CDR1 as ENHRY and CDR2 as SYGVKD. The CDR3 sequence is 15 residues long. V lost 8 bases to trimming and J lost 4 bases; unmatched junction nucleotides: 6. CDR3 in DNA: TGTGCCATCGGCGGGGGACAGGGGGCTTACAATGAGCAGTTCTTC. This sequence encodes CAIGGGQGAYNEQFF.

V is TRBV9 and J is TRBJ2-3, with 14 bases matching TRBD2. Germline V lookup: CDR1 SGDLS, CDR2 YYNGEE. J was trimmed by 4 bases and V by 3 bases; bases with no gene match: 4. The CDR3 loop spans 16 amino acids. The DNA of the CDR3 is TGTGCCAGCAGCGAGACTAGCGGGAGGGCGTCAGATACGCAGTATTTT. It yields the protein CASSETSGRASDTQYF.